One sample yielded the 14 T cell receptor beta chains listed below, sequenced in a study of shared clonotypes between healthy human individuals. Method: immunoSEQ multiplex PCR; TCRdb's copy keeps in-frame clones and lacks some. In the table there are roughly 1,000,000 clones, around 78% of which are singletons. The sample taken for sequencing was memory CD4+ T cells from PBMCs. Subset defined: CD45RA-negative fraction. These TCRs come from a man aged 18 to 30 in good health. Some clones in this sample may be carry-over from other donors' samples.

This clone appeared a single time. This rearrangement joins TRBV19 to TRBJ2-3; D call uncertain. The ends were cut back, 3 bases at V and 0 bases at J, with 10 bases in the middle. Germline V lookup: CDR1 LNHDA, CDR2 SQIVND (reference sequence). This CDR3 is 15 amino acids long. The CDR3 here is CASSMASSSTDTQYF. The CDR3 region has the DNA TGTGCCAGTAGTATGGCCAGTTCTAGCACAGATACGCAGTATTTT.

The rearrangement uses TRBV14 and TRBJ1-2; D not resolved. This CDR3 comprises 11 residues. CDR1 and CDR2 from the germline V gene are SGHDN and FVKESK. V was pared by 0 bases and J by 8 bases, with 4 bases between. CDR3 DNA: TGTGCCAGCAGCCAAGATTCCGGCTACACCTTC. Encoded protein: CASSQDSGYTF.

The V call is TRBV18, the J call TRBJ1-5; no firm D call. This CDR3 is 15 amino acids long. Trimming stripped 3 bases from V and 11 bases from J, with 20 bases between. Germline V gives CDR1 KGHSH, CDR2 LQKENI. CDR3 nucleotides: TGTGCCAGCTCACCCACCCCCGGGCCCCAGGAGGCCCAGCATTTT. Amino acids: CASSPTPGPQEAQHF. The whole variable domain, remainder taken from reference TRBV18 and TRBJ1-5, is NAGVMQNPRHLVRRRGQEARLRCSPMKGHSHVYWYRQLPEEGLKFMVYLQKENIIDESGMPKERFSAEFPKEGPSILRIQQVVRGDSAAYFCASSPTPGPQEAQHFGDGTRLSIL.

The genes are TRBV27 and TRBJ1-1; 8 bases match TRBD1. The germline CDR1 and CDR2 sequences are MNHEY and SMNVEV (reference sequence). Trimming took 3 bases from V and 4 from J; bases not matched to a gene: 10. The CDR3 extends over 16 amino acids. The CDR3 sequence: CASSFLLPDRATEAFF. The DNA for the CDR3 is TGTGCCAGCAGTTTCCTACTCCCGGACAGGGCCACTGAAGCTTTCTTT.

The chain joins TRBV9 to TRBJ2-7; tentatively, D is TRBD2 (6 bases). CDR3 size: 13 residues. V was cut by 2 bases and J by 6 bases, with 12 bases left in between. CDR1 and CDR2 from the germline V gene are SGDLS and YYNGEE. CDR3 sequence reads: CASSVTSGSEQYF. In DNA, the CDR3 is TGTGCCAGCAGCGTCACGTCCGGGAGCGAGCAGTACTTC. The full variable domain, its missing parts supplied by reference TRBV9 and TRBJ2-7, is DSGVTQTPKHLITATGQRVTLRCSPRSGDLSVYWYQQSLDQGLQFLIQYYNGEERAKGNILERFSAQQFPDLHSELNLSSLELGDSALYFCASSVTSGSEQYFGPGTRLTVT.

V usage is TRBV29-1 and J usage is TRBJ1-3, with TRBD1 identical over 7 bases. Germline V lookup: CDR1 SQVTM, CDR2 ANQGSEA. This CDR3 region has 13 residues. Losses at the gene ends were 7 bases for V and 2 bases for J; bases not matched to a gene: 5. CDR3 nucleotide sequence: TGCAGCGCCGCCGGGACAGCTGGAAACACCATATATTTT. It is translated as CSAAGTAGNTIYF.

This CDR3 is CASSPWTGEETQYF. CDR3 DNA: TGTGCCAGCAGTCCATGGACAGGCGAGGAGACCCAGTACTTC. The V and J genes are TRBV28 and TRBJ2-5, with 7 bases lining up with TRBD1. This CDR3 is 14 amino acids long. The V gene's germline CDR1 is MDHEN and CDR2 SYDVKM. The trim removed 5 bases at V and 5 bases at J, leaving 8 bases unmatched.

This chain links TRBV5-4 with TRBJ2-3; 7 bases map to TRBD2. After removal of 4 bases from V and 5 bases from J, the junction contained 13 bases not matched to a gene. The CDR3 runs to 16 residues. In germline, CDR1 is SGHNT, CDR2 YYREEE (reference sequence). The CDR3 sequence: CASSIRLAPAGDTQYF. DNA for the CDR3: TGTGCCAGCAGCATTCGACTAGCCCCTGCCGGAGATACGCAGTATTTT. Based on the CDR3 plus reference TRBV5-4 and TRBJ2-3, the full variable domain is ETGVTQSPTHLIKTRGQQVTLRCSSQSGHNTVSWYQQALGQGPQFIFQYYREEENGRGNFPPRFSGLQFPNYSSELNVNALELDDSALYLCASSIRLAPAGDTQYFGPGTRLTVL.

The chain carries TRBV7-7 and TRBJ2-3; TRBD1 aligns across 7 bases. V lost 5 bases, J lost 1 base, and 9 bases stayed unmatched. CDR1 and CDR2 from the germline V gene are SSHAT and FNYEAQ (reference sequence). CDR3 length: 16 amino acids. CDR3 region: CASSPQLGQGTDTQYF. As DNA, the CDR3 is TGTGCCAGCAGCCCACAACTCGGACAGGGCACAGATACGCAGTATTTT.

In this sample, this clone turned up once. The V gene is TRBV4-1, the J gene TRBJ2-2; perhaps TRBD2 as D (7 bases). Per germline, CDR1 MGHRA and CDR2 YSYEKL. The CDR3 loop spans 17 amino acids. Between the trimmed V and J ends, which lost 0 bases and 4 bases, there was a span of 15 bases. CDR3 in amino acids: CASSQEVGGRITGELFF. The CDR3 nucleotides are TGCGCCAGCAGCCAAGAAGTCGGGGGGCGCATCACCGGGGAGCTGTTTTTT.

The chain employs TRBV28 and TRBJ2-7; the D is unclear. Germline V gives CDR1 MDHEN, CDR2 SYDVKM. The V end lost 1 base, the J end lost 0 bases, and 13 bases lay between the germline ends. The CDR3 contains 16 residues. The CDR3 loop reads CASSLSYRTNSYEQYF. The CDR3 DNA reads as TGTGCCAGCAGTTTATCGTACCGCACCAACTCCTACGAGCAGTACTTC.

This rearrangement joins TRBV10-3 to TRBJ2-1, with TRBD2 matching 15 bases. V dropped 6 bases and J dropped 0; count of bases not matched to a gene: 6. This CDR3 comprises 18 residues. Per the germline V gene, CDR1 is ENHRY and CDR2 is SYGVKD. The CDR3 DNA follows: TGTGCCATCAGGGGGACTAGCGGGAGGTCTAGCTCCTACAATGAGCAGTTCTTC. It codes for CAIRGTSGRSSSYNEQFF.

This clone was observed a few times. The V call is TRBV5-1, the J call TRBJ2-7; D is perhaps TRBD2 (7 bases). V was pared by 0 bases and J by 6 bases, with 10 bases between. This CDR3 has 13 residues. Germline lookup yields CDR1 SGHRS and CDR2 YFSETQ. CDR3 residues: CASSLEGEGEQYF. The CDR3 bases are TGCGCCAGCAGCTTGGAGGGGGAGGGCGAGCAGTACTTC.

J is TRBJ1-3 and V is TRBV6-1; the match to TRBD1 covers 10 bases. The CDR3 consists of 20 residues. Trimming at V came to 4 bases and at J to 4 bases, leaving 19 bases not matched to a gene. Germline V gives CDR1 MNHNS, CDR2 SASEGT. This CDR3 reads CASSASTGTGASARGNTIYF. DNA of the CDR3: TGTGCCAGCAGTGCGTCAACCGGGACAGGGGCCTCGGCGAGGGGAAACACCATATATTTT.